Presented here are 19 T cell receptor beta chains from one specimen sequenced in a study of metastatic and nonmetastatic thyroid tumors. From the PCR reads, TCRdb re-called clones with MiXCR. The sample includes tens of thousands of clones, 20% to 25% of them seen just once. Thyroid surgery was preceded by no treatment in any patient. What was sequenced was blood. Source of these receptors: a female donor with papillary thyroid cancer or a benign thyroid nodule (not recorded which). Some clones in this sample may be carry-over from other donors' samples.

In this sample, this clone turned up many times. The CDR3 here is CSVAQSYGYTF. The CDR3 DNA is TGCAGCGTTGCACAGTCCTATGGCTACACCTTC. The rearrangement links TRBV29-1 to TRBJ1-2, with D unclear. Germline CDR1 SQVTM, CDR2 ANQGSEA. Trimming cost V 4 bases and J 4 bases, with 7 bases left between them. The CDR3 contains 11 residues.

This clone was counted at least ten times. The chain employs TRBV20-1 and TRBJ1-2; 10 positions match TRBD1. V gave up 3 bases and J gave up 8 bases; unmatched junction bases: 9. Germline CDR1 is DFQATT and CDR2 is SNEGSKA (reference sequence). This CDR3 comprises 14 residues. This CDR3 reads CSASFPGQGIGYTF. Written as DNA, the CDR3 is TGCAGTGCTAGCTTTCCGGGACAGGGGATCGGCTACACCTTC.

The CDR3 loop is CASSYSFGELFF. CDR3 nucleotides: TGTGCCAGCAGCTACAGCTTCGGGGAGCTGTTTTTT. The V call is TRBV7-6, the J call TRBJ2-2; D not resolved. The CDR3 is 12 residues long. Germline loops: CDR1 SGHVS, CDR2 FNYEAQ. The V and J ends lost 4 bases and 7 bases respectively, with 7 bases between them.

There are many counts of this clone. This chain joins TRBV12-3 or TRBV12-4 and TRBJ1-2; 9 bases align to TRBD1. V lost 7 bases to trimming and J lost 3 bases; unmatched junction nucleotides: 9. There are 15 residues in the CDR3. CDR3 sequence: CASNYRGLKDYGYTF. The CDR3, as DNA: TGTGCCAGCAATTACAGGGGGCTCAAAGACTATGGCTACACCTTC.

This clone was seen repeatedly, ten times or more. The chain combines TRBV14 with TRBJ1-4; D is possibly TRBD1 (5 bases). From germline, CDR1 is SGHDN and CDR2 FVKESK. This CDR3 has 12 amino acids. The V and J ends lost 4 bases and 14 bases respectively, with 14 bases between them. CDR3 region: CASSRTGLDLFF. The CDR3 coding sequence is TGTGCCAGCAGCCGAACAGGCCTCGATCTGTTTTTT.

The V gene is TRBV18, the J gene TRBJ2-1, with 7 bases matching TRBD1. With 6 bases clipped from V and 6 bases from J, the junction kept 14 bases outside the gene matches. CDR1 is KGHSH, CDR2 LQKENI, per germline. CDR3 length: 16 residues. The CDR3 is CASSRQGEPPPNEQFF. CDR3 DNA: TGTGCCAGCTCGCGGCAGGGGGAACCGCCCCCCAATGAGCAGTTCTTC.

This clone was seen many times. This chain connects TRBV19 to TRBJ2-3; TRBD1 agrees at 7 bases. The CDR3 is 11 residues long. CDR1 is LNHDA and CDR2 is SQIVND in the germline V gene (reference sequence). V shed 10 bases and J 6 bases; nucleotides not matched to a gene: 4. This chain's CDR3 is CATLQGDTQYF. In DNA, the CDR3 is TGTGCCACACTACAGGGGGATACGCAGTATTTT.

This clone was counted ten times or more. The chain links TRBV19 to TRBJ2-6, with unresolved D. Trimming removed 2 bases at V and 2 bases at J, with 7 bases between. The CDR3 has 15 amino acids. The germline CDR1 and CDR2 sequences are LNHDA and SQIVND (reference sequence). CDR3: CASSIMETGANVLTF. The CDR3, as DNA: TGTGCCAGTAGTATAATGGAGACTGGGGCCAACGTCCTGACTTTC.

At least ten counts were recorded for this clone. This chain links TRBV11-3 with TRBJ2-3; 8 bases line up with TRBD2. V lost 2 bases to trimming and J lost 4 bases; unmatched junction nucleotides: 2. This CDR3 is built from 14 residues. Germline V gene data show CDR1 as SGHNT and CDR2 as YENEEA. The CDR3 is CASSLSGRADTQYF. The CDR3 DNA reads TGTGCCAGCAGCTTAAGCGGGAGAGCAGATACGCAGTATTTT. Variable domain in full (rest from reference TRBV11-3 and TRBJ2-3): EAGVVQSPRYKIIEKKQPVAFWCNPISGHNTLYWYLQNLGQGPELLIRYENEEAVDDSQLPKDRFSAERLKGVDSTLKIQPAELGDSAVYLCASSLSGRADTQYFGPGTRLTVL.

This sequence joins TRBV19 and TRBJ1-1; 7 nucleotides agree with TRBD1. Germline V CDR1 and CDR2: LNHDA, SQIVND (reference sequence). V dropped 3 bases and J dropped 6; count of bases not matched to a gene: 7. This CDR3 is built from 14 residues. CDR3 DNA sequence: TGTGCCAGTAGTATCAGTGACAGGGTCTCTGAAGCTTTCTTT. Its protein is CASSISDRVSEAFF.

The V call is TRBV7-3, the J call TRBJ2-7; 7 nucleotides align to TRBD2. This CDR3 region has 15 residues. Germline V gene data show CDR1 as SGHTA and CDR2 as FQGTGA. With V trimmed by 5 bases and J by 3 bases, 10 bases remained unmatched. The CDR3 region is CASSPGAGYGYEQYF. The CDR3 DNA follows: TGTGCCAGCAGCCCCGGAGCGGGATATGGCTACGAGCAGTACTTC.

In its sample, this clone was seen a few times. The chain employs TRBV2 and TRBJ1-2; D is unclear. The CDR3 length is 13 residues. Germline assignment: CDR1 SNHLY and CDR2 FYNNEI. With 6 bases removed from V and 7 bases from J, the gap between germline ends came to 15 bases. CDR3 sequence (DNA): TGTGCCAGCAGGAGAGAGGAATGGGTTGGCTACACCTTC. This encodes CASRREEWVGYTF.

The V and J genes are TRBV28 and TRBJ1-2; D is unresolved. V gave up 8 bases and J gave up 8 bases, with 15 bases separating them. CDR3 size: 12 residues. Germline assignment: CDR1 MDHEN and CDR2 SYDVKM. The CDR3 loop reads CASGRERKGYTF. In DNA form, the CDR3 reads TGTGCCAGCGGTAGGGAGAGGAAAGGCTACACCTTC.

On this clone itself: A much larger clone is a single base away; this may be a read error. This chain connects TRBV7-2 to TRBJ2-3; possible D gene TRBD2, 6 bases. V was clipped by 3 bases and J by 11 bases, with 18 bases between them. Looked up from germline, CDR1 is SGHTA and CDR2 is FQGNSA. This CDR3 region has 14 residues. Written as DNA, the CDR3 is TGTGCCAGCAGCTTGGCAGCGGAGGGAGGTAAGCAGTATTTT. Protein product: CASSLAAEGGKQYF. Supplemented by reference TRBV7-2 and TRBJ2-3, the full variable domain reads GAGVSQSPSNKVTEKGKDVELRCDPISGHTALYWYRQSLGQGLEFLIYFQGNSAPDKSGLPSDRFSAERTGGSVSTLTIQRTQQEDSAVYLCASSLAAEGGKQYFGPGTRLTVL.

This clone occurred many times. The CDR3 sequence is CASSQEGGGPRSTDTQYF. The CDR3 region has the DNA TGCGCCAGCAGCCAAGAAGGGGGAGGGCCTCGTAGCACAGATACGCAGTATTTT. The chain employs TRBV4-1 and TRBJ2-3; D may be TRBD2 (7 bases). Germline V gives CDR1 MGHRA, CDR2 YSYEKL. V shed 0 bases and J shed 0 bases, with 16 bases lying between them. This CDR3 spans 18 amino acids.

This clone was counted at least ten times. The V gene is TRBV7-3, the J gene TRBJ2-2; maybe TRBD2 (5 bases). CDR1 and CDR2 (germline): SGHTA, FQGTGA. The V end lost 4 bases, the J end lost 0 bases, and 9 bases lay between the germline ends. This CDR3 region has 15 residues. In DNA form, the CDR3 reads TGTGCCAGCAGCTCAGGACTTACGAACACCGGGGAGCTGTTTTTT. Amino acid sequence: CASSSGLTNTGELFF.

This clone qualifies as medium-sized (0.01 to 0.1%). This sequence joins TRBV6-5 and TRBJ1-6, with D perhaps matching TRBD1 (5 bases). The CDR3 sequence is 15 residues long. Deletions cut 4 bases from V and 8 bases from J, with 15 bases between. From germline, CDR1 is MNHEY and CDR2 SVGAGI. In DNA, the CDR3 is TGTGCCAGCAGTTCACTCGGGACGCAAGATTCACCCCTCCACTTT. Encoded protein: CASSSLGTQDSPLHF.

This clone was seen more than once but under ten times. V usage is TRBV12-3 or TRBV12-4 and J usage is TRBJ1-6; D unclear. The V and J ends lost 3 bases and 6 bases respectively, with 12 bases between them. The CDR3 loop spans 15 amino acids. CDR3 residues: CASSLAVGGNSPLHF. The CDR3 nucleotides read TGTGCCAGCAGTTTGGCAGTGGGTGGTAATTCACCCCTCCACTTT.

The gene calls are TRBV18 and TRBJ2-2; TRBD1 matches at 9 bases. The ends lost 0 bases at V and 1 base at J; junction bases unmatched: 3. The length of the CDR3 is 17 residues. Germline CDR1 reads KGHSH; CDR2 reads LQKENI. The CDR3 sequence is CASSPPRQGVNTGELFF. CDR3 nucleotides: TGTGCCAGCTCACCACCTCGACAGGGGGTGAACACCGGGGAGCTGTTTTTT.